This entry describes one TCR beta chain. Its antigen is unidentified. Isolation of CD4+ naive, central memory, regulatory and stem cell-like memory cells was achieved by sorting via CD45RO/CCR7/CD25/CD127/CD95/CD27. The data were obtained in a study of beta chain features in type 1 diabetes. Background on the study: There was similarity between patients and healthy donors in age, gender and cell yields. Study-level results: Among all four CD4+ subsets, Type 1 diabetes patients had TCRB CDR3s that were moderately but significantly shorter. Naive, central memory and regulatory TCRB repertoires appeared more similar among patients than healthy donors.

The CDR3 is made up of 13 amino acids. The V end lost 4 bases, the J end lost 0 bases, and 7 bases lay between the germline ends. Germline V gene lookup returns CDR1 MGHDK and CDR2 SYGVNS. Of the isolated RNA, all was reverse transcribed, and so the sequenced material was expressed TCRB transcripts. Sequenced by immunoSEQ multiplex PCR; TCRdb stores in-frame clones only, minus some. The table records about 700,000 clones, over 10% of them present only once. The chain recombines TRBV25-1 with TRBJ2-7; no clear D. This sequence was found in a young man with type 1 diabetes. Sequencing was done on a sample of naive CD4+ T cells from blood. This CDR3 is CASSGHISYEQYF. Here the CDR3 DNA reads TGTGCCAGCAGTGGACATATCTCCTACGAGCAGTACTTC.